This is a list of T cell receptor beta chains from one sample in a study of blood T cell repertoires in COVID-19. The assay was immunoSEQ multiplex PCR, and TCRdb's table has in-frame clones only and misses some. The data show approximately 160,000 clones, around 84% seen once. Sample: PBMCs or T cells enriched from blood (not recorded which). These receptors originate from a man aged 35 to 55 who had recovered from COVID-19. Each CDR3 is given with its conserved first and last residue. Each record gives: D gene, clone size, J gene, V gene, CDR3 DNA, CDR3 protein. A D gene is named only where the DNA matches it firmly. Not all rows give a size; the values are once, few, many and, for expanded clones, a class.

d_call: NA
clone_size: once
j_call: TRBJ2-1
v_call: TRBV5-1
cdr3_nt: TGCGCCAGCAGCTTGTACCCAGACTCAATCTACAATGAGCAGTTCTTC
cdr3_aa: CASSLYPDSIYNEQFF

d_call: TRBD2
clone_size: NA
j_call: TRBJ2-1
v_call: TRBV7-6
cdr3_nt: TGTGCCAGCAGCTTGGGACTAGCGGCCGACAATGAGCAGTTCTTC
cdr3_aa: CASSLGLAADNEQFF

d_call: TRBD1
clone_size: NA
j_call: TRBJ1-2
v_call: TRBV2
cdr3_nt: TGTGCCAGCAGTATACAGGGGGCGCGAGGCTACACCTTC
cdr3_aa: CASSIQGARGYTF

d_call: NA
clone_size: NA
j_call: TRBJ2-3
v_call: TRBV6-5
cdr3_nt: TGTGCCAGCAGTTCAGGGTCTTACACAGATACGCAGTATTTT
cdr3_aa: CASSSGSYTDTQYF

d_call: TRBD1
clone_size: NA
j_call: TRBJ1-2
v_call: TRBV4-2
cdr3_nt: TGTGCCAGCAGCCAACGCCCATATAAAGACAGGGTGGTAAATGGCTACACCTTC
cdr3_aa: CASSQRPYKDRVVNGYTF

d_call: TRBD1
clone_size: NA
j_call: TRBJ1-1
v_call: TRBV3-1/TRBV3-2
cdr3_nt: TGTGCCAGCAGCCGCACAGGGGGCACTGAAGCTTTCTTT
cdr3_aa: CASSRTGGTEAFF

d_call: NA
clone_size: NA
j_call: TRBJ2-1
v_call: TRBV7-3
cdr3_nt: TGTGCCAGCAGCTTAACAACAGGAGGGAGGAATGAGCAGTTCTTC
cdr3_aa: CASSLTTGGRNEQFF

d_call: TRBD1
clone_size: NA
j_call: TRBJ1-2
v_call: TRBV9
cdr3_nt: TGTGCCAGCAGCGTCTCTGGACAGGGGGCGGATGGTGGCTACACCTTC
cdr3_aa: CASSVSGQGADGGYTF

d_call: NA
clone_size: NA
j_call: TRBJ1-1
v_call: TRBV5-1
cdr3_nt: TGCGCCAGCAGCTTTCACACAGGTTCCGAAGCTTTCTTT
cdr3_aa: CASSFHTGSEAFF

d_call: NA
clone_size: once
j_call: TRBJ1-2
v_call: TRBV19
cdr3_nt: TGTGCCAGTAGCGGGGGGGCAGCCTATGGCTACACCTTC
cdr3_aa: CASSGGAAYGYTF

d_call: TRBD1
clone_size: NA
j_call: TRBJ1-5
v_call: TRBV4-1
cdr3_nt: TGCGCCAGCAGCCAAAGGACAGGGGCTTTAGGCGAGCCCCAGCATTTT
cdr3_aa: CASSQRTGALGEPQHF

d_call: NA
clone_size: once
j_call: TRBJ1-3
v_call: TRBV28
cdr3_nt: TGTGCCAGTAACCCGAGCTCTGGAAACACCATATATTTT
cdr3_aa: CASNPSSGNTIYF

d_call: TRBD2
clone_size: NA
j_call: TRBJ2-1
v_call: TRBV4-2
cdr3_nt: TGTGCCAGCAGCCAAGCGGGGGGGCGATTTGAGCAGTTCTTC
cdr3_aa: CASSQAGGRFEQFF

d_call: NA
clone_size: once
j_call: TRBJ1-6
v_call: TRBV2
cdr3_nt: TGTGCCAGCAGTATTACAGACAGTATCGGCTCACCCCTCCACTTT
cdr3_aa: CASSITDSIGSPLHF

d_call: NA
clone_size: NA
j_call: TRBJ2-5
v_call: TRBV9
cdr3_nt: TGTGCCAGCAGCGTGACTACCGGGGGGCCGGGTGAGACCCAGTACTTC
cdr3_aa: CASSVTTGGPGETQYF

d_call: NA
clone_size: few
j_call: TRBJ2-1
v_call: TRBV6-4
cdr3_nt: TGTGCCAGCGGGGGGGGCGAGTTCTTC
cdr3_aa: CASGGGEFF

d_call: NA
clone_size: NA
j_call: TRBJ1-6
v_call: TRBV5-4
cdr3_nt: TGTGCCAGCAGCTTGGCCGCCGAGAGGAATTCACCCCTCCACTTT
cdr3_aa: CASSLAAERNSPLHF

d_call: TRBD1
clone_size: NA
j_call: TRBJ1-5
v_call: TRBV10-3
cdr3_nt: TGTGCCACCACCGGGACAGGGGGCATGCAGCCCCAGCATTTT
cdr3_aa: CATTGTGGMQPQHF

d_call: NA
clone_size: NA
j_call: TRBJ2-5
v_call: TRBV27
cdr3_nt: TGTGCCAGCAGTTTTTTGGTTGGGGGCGCAGAGACCCAGTACTTC
cdr3_aa: CASSFLVGGAETQYF

d_call: NA
clone_size: few
j_call: TRBJ1-2
v_call: TRBV18
cdr3_nt: TGTGCCAGCTCACCCCCTCGTGCGGCCCTTGGCTACACCTTC
cdr3_aa: CASSPPRAALGYTF

d_call: NA
clone_size: NA
j_call: TRBJ1-2
v_call: TRBV3-1/TRBV3-2
cdr3_nt: TGTGCCAGCAGCCAAACGGAGGGCTACACCTTC
cdr3_aa: CASSQTEGYTF

d_call: NA
clone_size: many
j_call: TRBJ1-5
v_call: TRBV27
cdr3_nt: TGTGCCAGCAGTTTACGGGGGATCAATCAGCCCCAGCATTTT
cdr3_aa: CASSLRGINQPQHF

d_call: NA
clone_size: few
j_call: TRBJ2-2
v_call: TRBV9
cdr3_nt: TGTGCCAGCAGCGTAGGAATGGGTCGTATACAGGGTTTAACTGGGGAGCTGTTTTTT
cdr3_aa: CASSVGMGRIQGLTGELFF

d_call: NA
clone_size: NA
j_call: TRBJ1-1
v_call: TRBV2
cdr3_nt: TGTGCCAGCAGTGTTGACCAGGGGCAATGGGGCTGGGCTTTCTTT
cdr3_aa: CASSVDQGQWGWAFF

d_call: NA
clone_size: NA
j_call: TRBJ2-1
v_call: TRBV2
cdr3_nt: TGTGCCAGCAGTGGAGGCGGGGGCGCGGGCAATGAGCAGTTCTTC
cdr3_aa: CASSGGGGAGNEQFF

d_call: TRBD1
clone_size: NA
j_call: TRBJ1-5
v_call: TRBV19
cdr3_nt: TGTGCCAGTAGTACGGGACAGTGGACTAATCAGCCCCAGCATTTT
cdr3_aa: CASSTGQWTNQPQHF

d_call: NA
clone_size: few
j_call: TRBJ2-5
v_call: TRBV5-1
cdr3_nt: TGCGCCAGCAGCTTTGGTCAGGTGGGCCAAGAGACCCAGTACTTC
cdr3_aa: CASSFGQVGQETQYF

d_call: NA
clone_size: NA
j_call: TRBJ1-2
v_call: TRBV7-3
cdr3_nt: TGTGCCAGCAGCCCCACTCACGGGCAGGGTTATGGCTACACCTTC
cdr3_aa: CASSPTHGQGYGYTF

d_call: NA
clone_size: NA
j_call: TRBJ2-3
v_call: TRBV13
cdr3_nt: TGTGCCAGCAGCTTAGGCAACACACGTCCGGGGACAGATACGCAGTATTTT
cdr3_aa: CASSLGNTRPGTDTQYF

d_call: TRBD2
clone_size: NA
j_call: TRBJ2-1
v_call: TRBV7-3
cdr3_nt: TGTGCCAGCAGCCTTTATAAGGGGAGCGGGGGGTACAATGAGCAGTTCTTC
cdr3_aa: CASSLYKGSGGYNEQFF

d_call: NA
clone_size: NA
j_call: TRBJ1-1
v_call: TRBV18
cdr3_nt: TGTGCCAGCTCCCCCGGACAAACTGAAGCTTTCTTT
cdr3_aa: CASSPGQTEAFF

d_call: TRBD2
clone_size: NA
j_call: TRBJ2-3
v_call: TRBV28
cdr3_nt: TGTGCCAGCAGTATCTTAGCGGGGGGGAGCACAGATACGCAGTATTTT
cdr3_aa: CASSILAGGSTDTQYF

d_call: NA
clone_size: NA
j_call: TRBJ2-3
v_call: TRBV7-3
cdr3_nt: TGTGCCAGCAGCTTTGGAGCGGCACGTGGTACAGATACGCAGTATTTT
cdr3_aa: CASSFGAARGTDTQYF

d_call: NA
clone_size: NA
j_call: TRBJ1-3
v_call: TRBV11-2
cdr3_nt: TGTGCCAGCAGCTTAGATTCGCCAGACAGCACCTCTGGAAACACCATATATTTT
cdr3_aa: CASSLDSPDSTSGNTIYF

d_call: NA
clone_size: NA
j_call: TRBJ1-6
v_call: TRBV5-4
cdr3_nt: TGTGCCAGCAGCTCTGCGGGGGGCAGTTCCCGTAACTCACCCCTCCACTTT
cdr3_aa: CASSSAGGSSRNSPLHF

d_call: TRBD2
clone_size: NA
j_call: TRBJ2-7
v_call: TRBV3-1/TRBV3-2
cdr3_nt: TGTGCCAGCAGTTCCACCCGCGGGGGGCAGCAGTACTTC
cdr3_aa: CASSSTRGGQQYF

d_call: NA
clone_size: NA
j_call: TRBJ2-7
v_call: TRBV19
cdr3_nt: TGTGCCAGTAGTATCCCTGGCCCCTACGAGCAGTACTTC
cdr3_aa: CASSIPGPYEQYF

d_call: TRBD1
clone_size: NA
j_call: TRBJ1-1
v_call: TRBV6-5
cdr3_nt: TGTGCCAGCAGCGCGACAGGGTTGAACACTGAAGCTTTCTTT
cdr3_aa: CASSATGLNTEAFF

d_call: NA
clone_size: NA
j_call: TRBJ1-1
v_call: TRBV15
cdr3_nt: TGTGCCACCAGCAGAGTCGCGGCGAACACTGAAGCTTTCTTT
cdr3_aa: CATSRVAANTEAFF

d_call: NA
clone_size: NA
j_call: TRBJ1-1
v_call: TRBV24-1
cdr3_nt: TGTGCCACCAGTGATGGCCAGGGTTGGCCTTTCTTT
cdr3_aa: CATSDGQGWPFF

d_call: TRBD1
clone_size: few
j_call: TRBJ1-1
v_call: TRBV5-1
cdr3_nt: TGCGCCAGTACCGGGACAGAGAACACTGAAGCTTTCTTT
cdr3_aa: CASTGTENTEAFF

d_call: TRBD1
clone_size: NA
j_call: TRBJ2-3
v_call: TRBV7-3
cdr3_nt: TGTGCCAGCAGCCACCCCGGGACAGGGGGCGACACAGATACGCAGTATTTT
cdr3_aa: CASSHPGTGGDTDTQYF

d_call: NA
clone_size: NA
j_call: TRBJ1-2
v_call: TRBV19
cdr3_nt: TGTGCCAGTAGGAGAGCCCCAGGGGCGGAAGGCTACACCTTC
cdr3_aa: CASRRAPGAEGYTF

d_call: NA
clone_size: NA
j_call: TRBJ1-6
v_call: TRBV5-4
cdr3_nt: TGTGCCAGCAGCTTGGCTGGCTTGTATAATTCACCCCTCCACTTT
cdr3_aa: CASSLAGLYNSPLHF

d_call: TRBD2
clone_size: once
j_call: TRBJ2-5
v_call: TRBV7-3
cdr3_nt: TGTGCCAGCAGCTCGCGGGGGGATGCGGAGACCCAGTACTTC
cdr3_aa: CASSSRGDAETQYF

d_call: TRBD2
clone_size: NA
j_call: TRBJ2-1
v_call: TRBV2
cdr3_nt: TGTGCCAGCAGTGAAGGAACTAGCGGGGGGTCGGAGTTCTTC
cdr3_aa: CASSEGTSGGSEFF

d_call: TRBD1
clone_size: NA
j_call: TRBJ1-1
v_call: TRBV7-3
cdr3_nt: TGTGCCAGCAGCCTCGGGGACAGGGTTGGCACTGAAGCTTTCTTT
cdr3_aa: CASSLGDRVGTEAFF

d_call: NA
clone_size: NA
j_call: TRBJ2-5
v_call: TRBV24-1
cdr3_nt: TGTGCCACCAGTGGGGCGGGGGAGACCCAGTACTTC
cdr3_aa: CATSGAGETQYF

d_call: NA
clone_size: NA
j_call: TRBJ2-3
v_call: TRBV7-3
cdr3_nt: TGTGCCAGCAGCTTAAATGGGGGAGGAGCAGATACGCAGTATTTT
cdr3_aa: CASSLNGGGADTQYF

d_call: NA
clone_size: NA
j_call: TRBJ2-3
v_call: TRBV5-1
cdr3_nt: TGCGCCAGCCGAACCTTTGGGACTCAGGGCACAGATACGCAGTATTTT
cdr3_aa: CASRTFGTQGTDTQYF

d_call: NA
clone_size: NA
j_call: TRBJ1-4
v_call: TRBV5-6
cdr3_nt: TGTGCCAGCAGCTTGGCCGGTAATTGGAATGAAAAACTGTTTTTT
cdr3_aa: CASSLAGNWNEKLFF

d_call: NA
clone_size: NA
j_call: TRBJ1-2
v_call: TRBV6-4
cdr3_nt: TGTGCCAGCAGTCCGGTGGGGGGGAGTGGCTACACCTTC
cdr3_aa: CASSPVGGSGYTF

d_call: NA
clone_size: NA
j_call: TRBJ1-1
v_call: TRBV28
cdr3_nt: TGTGCCAGCAGTTCGAGGCCCGAAGAAGCTTTCTTT
cdr3_aa: CASSSRPEEAFF

d_call: NA
clone_size: NA
j_call: TRBJ1-5
v_call: TRBV30
cdr3_nt: TGTGCCTGGAGTCTCGGACGGGGCCAGCATTTT
cdr3_aa: CAWSLGRGQHF

d_call: NA
clone_size: NA
j_call: TRBJ1-2
v_call: TRBV6-6
cdr3_nt: TGTGCCAGCAGTTACTCCCTCGTCCAGACTAACTATGGCTACACCTTC
cdr3_aa: CASSYSLVQTNYGYTF

d_call: TRBD1
clone_size: few
j_call: TRBJ1-2
v_call: TRBV5-1
cdr3_nt: TGCGCCAGCAGCTTTTTGGGGTCAGGGGGCGCGTCAGGTGGCTACACCTTC
cdr3_aa: CASSFLGSGGASGGYTF

d_call: NA
clone_size: NA
j_call: TRBJ2-7
v_call: TRBV14
cdr3_nt: TGTGCCAGCAGCCAAGATTCCACGGGGTTTAACTCCTACGAGCAGTACTTC
cdr3_aa: CASSQDSTGFNSYEQYF

d_call: NA
clone_size: NA
j_call: TRBJ1-4
v_call: TRBV7-2
cdr3_nt: TGTGCCAGCAGCTTAACAGGGATAGAAGGGGAAAAACTGTTTTTT
cdr3_aa: CASSLTGIEGEKLFF

d_call: NA
clone_size: NA
j_call: TRBJ2-5
v_call: TRBV27
cdr3_nt: TGTGCCAGCAGTTTATCGGTGAGGCGAGAGACCCAGTACTTC
cdr3_aa: CASSLSVRRETQYF

d_call: NA
clone_size: NA
j_call: TRBJ2-5
v_call: TRBV3-1/TRBV3-2
cdr3_nt: TGTGCCAGCAGCCGGGGGGAGGAGACCCAGTACTTC
cdr3_aa: CASSRGEETQYF